This T cell receptor beta chain appears in the sequencing data of a study of early T cells in non-severe SARS-CoV-2 infection. Study-wide background: The study sequenced bulk RNA from unsorted whole blood, with chains unpaired. The study, taken as a whole, reports: Matching with VDJdb favored anti-spike CD8 responses (missing private and CD4 specificities).

This CDR3 has 14 residues. V was clipped by 4 bases and J by 6 bases, with 12 bases between them. Germline V CDR1 and CDR2: LNHDA, SQIVND (reference sequence). As concerns this clonotype: Its antigen is as yet unknown.

Individual cDNA molecules received unique molecular identifiers. TCRdb re-analysed the 5' RACE reads in MiXCR, keeping a single row per CDR3 protein. This table has some 71,000 distinct CDR3 sequences, approximately 13% appearing once. Sample: whole blood. This sequence joins TRBV19 and TRBJ1-4, with D perhaps TRBD1 (6 bases). The origin of this receptor is an adult who was a healthcare worker with PCR-confirmed SARS-CoV-2 infection or an uninfected control (not recorded which). CDR3 loop: CASSRNRADEKLFF. CDR3 bases: TGTGCCAGTAGTAGGAACAGGGCTGATGAAAAACTGTTTTTT.